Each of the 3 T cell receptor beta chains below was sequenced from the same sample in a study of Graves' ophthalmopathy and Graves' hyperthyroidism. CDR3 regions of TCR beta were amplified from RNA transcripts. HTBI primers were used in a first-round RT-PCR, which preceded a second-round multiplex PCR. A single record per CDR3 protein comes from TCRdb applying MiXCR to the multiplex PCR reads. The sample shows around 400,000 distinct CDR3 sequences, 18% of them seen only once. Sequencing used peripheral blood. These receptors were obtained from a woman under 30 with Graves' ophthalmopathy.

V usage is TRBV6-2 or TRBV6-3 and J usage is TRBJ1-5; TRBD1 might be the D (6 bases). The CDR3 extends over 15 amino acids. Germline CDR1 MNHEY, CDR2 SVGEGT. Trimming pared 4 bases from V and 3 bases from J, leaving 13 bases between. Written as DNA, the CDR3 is TGTGCCAGCAGTTCGCAGGGGCCGGACAATCAGCCCCAGCATTTT. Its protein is CASSSQGPDNQPQHF.

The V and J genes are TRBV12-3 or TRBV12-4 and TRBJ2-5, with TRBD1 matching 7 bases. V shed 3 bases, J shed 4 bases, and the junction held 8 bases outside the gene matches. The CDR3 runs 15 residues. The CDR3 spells CASSFLVGGIETQYF. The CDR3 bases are TGTGCCAGCAGTTTTCTCGTAGGGGGCATAGAGACCCAGTACTTC.

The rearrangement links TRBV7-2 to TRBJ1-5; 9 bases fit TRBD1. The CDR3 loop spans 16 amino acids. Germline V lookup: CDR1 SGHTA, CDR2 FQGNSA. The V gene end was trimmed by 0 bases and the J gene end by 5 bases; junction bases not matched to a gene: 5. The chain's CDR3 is CASSLAGQGGDQPQHF. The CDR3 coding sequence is TGTGCCAGCAGCTTAGCGGGACAGGGAGGAGATCAGCCCCAGCATTTT.